The sequence of this TCR beta chain was determined in a study of cytomegalovirus exposure and HLA in healthy donors. The PCR contained 60 Vbeta and 13 Jbeta primers. TCRdb keeps only in-frame clones here, not all; method: immunoSEQ multiplex PCR. The table lists approximately 170,000 clones, approximately 81% of them singletons, with 1% in the top ten. V was pared by 3 bases and J by 8 bases, with 12 bases of the junction left unmatched. This CDR3 contains 15 residues. Germline CDR1 is MRHNA and CDR2 is SNTAGT. The TCR originated in a boy aged 2 to 10 in good health and CMV-seronegative. The specimen sequenced was PBMCs. This chain connects TRBV6-4 to TRBJ1-2; TRBD1 agrees at 7 bases. CDR3 sequence: CASSEAPDRAGGYTF. The CDR3 nucleotides are TGTGCCAGCAGTGAGGCACCCGACAGGGCTGGGGGCTACACCTTC.